These 30 T cell receptor beta chains came from one sample sequenced in a study of blood T cell repertoires in COVID-19. Here immunoSEQ multiplex PCR was the method, and the copy in TCRdb shows in-frame clones only, minus some. The sample contains around 250,000 clones, around 86% of which appear only once. Source material: peripheral blood. The source is a man aged 25-45 years who had recovered from COVID-19.

The chain has TRBV3-1 (or the pseudogene TRBV3-2) and TRBJ2-3; 7 bases map to TRBD2. After removal of 2 bases from V and 7 bases from J, the junction contained 6 bases not matched to a gene. CDR3 size: 14 residues. From germline, CDR1 is LGHDT and CDR2 YNNKEL (reference sequence). As DNA, the CDR3 is TGTGCCAGCAGCCAATTGCCGGGGGGAAATACGCAGTATTTT. It specifies CASSQLPGGNTQYF.

This clone was seen a few times. This sequence joins TRBV7-2 and TRBJ1-3; no clear D gene. The V and J ends lost 0 bases and 0 bases respectively, with 6 bases between them. Germline CDR1 and CDR2: SGHTA and FQGNSA. This CDR3 region has 15 residues. The CDR3 DNA is TGTGCCAGCAGCTTAGCGGCCCCCTCTGGAAACACCATATATTTT. This encodes CASSLAAPSGNTIYF.

This clone was picked up one time. V is TRBV6-5 and J is TRBJ2-2; a possible D gene is TRBD2 (5 bases). This CDR3 region has 15 residues. Germline V lookup: CDR1 MNHEY, CDR2 SVGAGI. V lost 5 bases, J lost 6 bases, and 16 bases lay in between. In DNA form, the CDR3 reads TGTGCCAGCAGTACCCTTTTTGAGGGCGCCGGGGAGCTGTTTTTT. As protein: CASSTLFEGAGELFF.

The genes are TRBV5-1 and TRBJ2-3, with 7 bases aligning to TRBD2. CDR1 and CDR2 from the germline V gene are SGHRS and YFSETQ. V trimming: 0 bases; J trimming: 0 bases; junction bases outside the gene matches: 4. The CDR3 has 16 residues. This CDR3 is CASSLDLADSTDTQYF. CDR3 bases: TGCGCCAGCAGCTTGGATCTAGCGGATAGCACAGATACGCAGTATTTT.

The V call is TRBV15, the J call TRBJ2-6; no definite D call. CDR3 size: 17 residues. The ends were cut back, 2 bases at V and 1 base at J, with 12 bases in the middle. Looked up from germline, CDR1 is LNHNV and CDR2 is YYDKDF (reference sequence). The CDR3 DNA is TGTGCCACCAGCAGACCATCCCTCCGGTCTGGGGCCAACGTCCTGACTTTC. It specifies CATSRPSLRSGANVLTF.

The genes are TRBV6-1 and TRBJ2-3, with D maybe TRBD2 (7 bases). Germline values: CDR1 MNHNS, CDR2 SASEGT. V was trimmed by 4 bases and J by 2 bases, leaving 19 bases between them. The CDR3 consists of 17 residues. The CDR3 DNA is TGTGCCAGCAGTGGAACCAGGGGAGGGGGTTACACAGATACGCAGTATTTT. It codes for CASSGTRGGGYTDTQYF.

The gene calls are TRBV4-1 and TRBJ2-2, with a weak D call TRBD2 (6 bases). CDR3 length: 17 amino acids. Germline V gene data show CDR1 as MGHRA and CDR2 as YSYEKL. V was trimmed by 0 bases and J by 2 bases, leaving 13 bases between them. The CDR3 DNA reads TGCGCCAGCAGCCAAGATCGGGGGACTTTCAACACCGGGGAGCTGTTTTTT. It codes for CASSQDRGTFNTGELFF.

This clone was seen more than once but under ten times. The V and J genes are TRBV9 and TRBJ1-5; no firm D call. The V gene's germline CDR1 is SGDLS and CDR2 YYNGEE. The CDR3 is made up of 12 amino acids. Trimming left V 3 bases short and J 6 bases short, with 7 bases between. The CDR3 loop is CASSAGSQPQHF. The CDR3 DNA sequence: TGTGCCAGCAGCGCGGGGAGTCAGCCCCAGCATTTT. The whole variable domain, filled in from reference TRBV9 and TRBJ1-5, reads DSGVTQTPKHLITATGQRVTLRCSPRSGDLSVYWYQQSLDQGLQFLIQYYNGEERAKGNILERFSAQQFPDLHSELNLSSLELGDSALYFCASSAGSQPQHFGDGTRLSIL.

The CDR3 protein is CAISEGGGEQFF. The DNA of the CDR3 is TGTGCCATCAGCGAGGGAGGAGGTGAGCAGTTCTTC. The rearrangement joins TRBV10-3 to TRBJ2-1; D is perhaps TRBD2 (6 bases). This CDR3 region has 12 residues. Germline V gene sequence: CDR1 ENHRY, CDR2 SYGVKD. With 6 bases removed from V and 9 bases from J, the gap between germline ends came to 12 bases.

This clone was recorded once. The chain is built from TRBV7-2 and TRBJ2-5; D is unresolved. The CDR3 sequence is 12 residues long. Germline CDR1 reads SGHTA; CDR2 reads FQGNSA. V lost 4 bases and J lost 4, with 7 bases in between. CDR3 residues: CASSSQAETQYF. The CDR3 bases are TGTGCCAGCAGCTCCCAGGCAGAGACCCAGTACTTC.

This clone was seen only once. The chain links TRBV19 to TRBJ1-5, with unresolved D. Germline V lookup: CDR1 LNHDA, CDR2 SQIVND (reference sequence). This CDR3 is built from 15 residues. The V end was cut by 2 bases, the J end by 5 bases, with 13 bases between. CDR3 region: CASSISSVLHQPQHF. The CDR3 DNA reads as TGTGCCAGTAGTATAAGTAGCGTGCTCCATCAGCCCCAGCATTTT.

This sequence joins TRBV5-4 and TRBJ2-1; 12 bases align to TRBD2. V was pared by 4 bases and J by 2 bases, with 4 bases of the junction left unmatched. The CDR3 spans 16 residues. CDR1 is SGHNT and CDR2 is YYREEE in the germline V gene (reference sequence). This CDR3 reads CASSAASGGAYNEQFF. As DNA, the CDR3 is TGTGCCAGCAGCGCCGCTAGCGGGGGGGCCTACAATGAGCAGTTCTTC.

This chain links TRBV6-1 with TRBJ1-5, with no clear D. Trimming removed 1 base from V and 4 bases from J, with 14 bases in between. Germline loops: CDR1 MNHNS, CDR2 SASEGT. The CDR3 runs 16 residues. DNA for the CDR3: TGTGCCAGCAGTGAAGGCATGGGAGTGGGGAATCAGCCCCAGCATTTT. Protein: CASSEGMGVGNQPQHF.

The chain employs TRBV16 and TRBJ1-3, with D uncertain. Germline V gene sequence: CDR1 KGHSY, CDR2 FQNENV. Trimming took off 0 bases at V and 0 bases at J, with 6 bases between the two ends. The CDR3 is 15 residues long. The DNA for the CDR3 is TGTGCCAGCAGCCAATCGCCGAGCTCTGGAAACACCATATATTTT. It specifies CASSQSPSSGNTIYF.

This chain connects TRBV7-9 to TRBJ1-5, with TRBD1 matching over 7 bases. Unmatched junction bases numbered 4, after V lost 1 base and J lost 13 bases. The CDR3 is 12 residues long. The germline V gene encodes CDR1 SEHNR and CDR2 FQNEAQ (reference sequence). CDR3 coding DNA: TGTGCCAGCAGCTTAGTAGGGGGCCAACAGCATTTT. It specifies CASSLVGGQQHF.

The chain recombines TRBV5-1 with TRBJ2-3, with D tentatively TRBD2 (6 bases). Germline V gene sequence: CDR1 SGHRS, CDR2 YFSETQ. V lost 4 bases and J 3 bases, leaving 12 bases between the germline ends. CDR3 size: 14 residues. The CDR3 DNA sequence: TGCGCCAGCAGCACCGGGGGTCAGACAGATACGCAGTATTTT. Its translation is CASSTGGQTDTQYF.

The genes are TRBV3-1 (or the pseudogene TRBV3-2) and TRBJ2-1, with D possibly being TRBD2 (5 bases). With 1 base removed from V and 8 bases from J, the gap between germline ends came to 12 bases. Germline values: CDR1 LGHDT, CDR2 YNNKEL (reference sequence). The CDR3 consists of 14 residues. The CDR3 sequence is CASSQVRPSHEQFF. The CDR3 coding sequence is TGTGCCAGCAGCCAAGTTAGGCCTAGCCATGAGCAGTTCTTC.

V usage is TRBV5-1 and J usage is TRBJ1-1, with 10 bases matching TRBD1. The ends lost 6 bases at V and 6 bases at J; junction bases unmatched: 8. Germline assignment: CDR1 SGHRS and CDR2 YFSETQ. CDR3 length: 14 residues. The CDR3: CASTRGQGKAEAFF. As DNA, the CDR3 is TGCGCCAGCACCCGGGGACAGGGGAAAGCTGAAGCTTTCTTT.

The chain is built from TRBV6-5 and TRBJ1-5; D possibly corresponds to TRBD1 (6 bases). With 0 bases removed from V and 6 bases from J, the gap between germline ends came to 9 bases. Germline CDR1 MNHEY, CDR2 SVGAGI. The CDR3 loop spans 14 amino acids. The CDR3 DNA sequence: TGTGCCAGCAGTTACTCACAGGGTGTTCAGCCCCAGCATTTT. As protein: CASSYSQGVQPQHF.

V usage is TRBV27 and J usage is TRBJ1-4, with 7 bases matching TRBD1. CDR1 and CDR2 from the germline V gene are MNHEY and SMNVEV (reference sequence). The CDR3 totals 13 residues. Trimming took 7 bases from V and 5 from J; bases not matched to a gene: 4. CDR3 DNA sequence: TGTGCCAGCACCCCGACAGGGAATGAAAAACTGTTTTTT. Translating gives CASTPTGNEKLFF. Full variable domain (outside the CDR3, taken from reference TRBV27 and TRBJ1-4): EAQVTQNPRYLITVTGKKLTVTCSQNMNHEYMSWYRQDPGLGLRQIYYSMNVEVTDKGDVPEGYKVSRKEKRNFPLILESPSPNQTSLYFCASTPTGNEKLFFGSGTQLSVL.

The chain joins TRBV2 to TRBJ2-3; TRBD2 matches at 7 bases. Germline lookup yields CDR1 SNHLY and CDR2 FYNNEI. CDR3 length equals 15 residues. Trimming at V came to 3 bases and at J to 1 base, leaving 4 bases not matched to a gene. CDR3 residues: CASSESGTRTDTQYF. CDR3 nucleotide sequence: TGTGCCAGCAGTGAGAGCGGGACTCGCACAGATACGCAGTATTTT.

This chain uses TRBV9 with TRBJ1-4; 10 bases line up with TRBD1. The J segment lost 8 bases and the V segment lost 0 bases, leaving 4 bases of the junction unmatched. The CDR3 sequence is 15 residues long. Germline-derived CDR1 and CDR2 are SGDLS and YYNGEE. The CDR3 DNA sequence: TGTGCCAGCAGCGTAGAGGGGACAGGGGAGGAAAAACTGTTTTTT. As protein: CASSVEGTGEEKLFF.

This sequence joins TRBV3-1 (or the pseudogene TRBV3-2) and TRBJ2-7; 9 bases line up with TRBD1. Per germline, CDR1 LGHDT and CDR2 YNNKEL (reference sequence). The CDR3 has 14 residues. Unmatched junction bases numbered 9, after V lost 5 bases and J lost 7 bases. The CDR3 DNA reads as TGTGCCAGCAGCTGGCGGGACAGGGCTTGGGAGCAGTACTTC. Encoded protein: CASSWRDRAWEQYF.

The chain links TRBV6-1 to TRBJ1-5; tentatively, D is TRBD1 (5 bases). This CDR3 spans 13 amino acids. V lost 3 bases and J 7 bases, leaving 10 bases between the germline ends. CDR1 is MNHNS, CDR2 SASEGT, per germline. CDR3 sequence reads: CASSDQGRQPQHF. CDR3 coding DNA: TGTGCCAGCAGTGATCAGGGCAGACAGCCCCAGCATTTT.

This chain's CDR3 is CASGTNTDTQYF. The CDR3 DNA follows: TGTGCTAGTGGTACTAACACAGATACGCAGTATTTT. The chain has TRBV12-5 and TRBJ2-3; D unresolved. V dropped 5 bases and J dropped 2 bases, with 5 bases sitting between them. Germline V gives CDR1 LGHNT, CDR2 FRNRAP. The CDR3 is made up of 12 amino acids.

This clone was counted between two and nine times. The V gene is TRBV5-1, the J gene TRBJ1-5, with D tentatively TRBD1 (6 bases). Germline CDR1 reads SGHRS; CDR2 reads YFSETQ. With 0 bases removed from V and 5 bases from J, the gap between germline ends came to 18 bases. The length of the CDR3 is 17 residues. CDR3 nucleotides: TGCGCCAGCAGCTTGGGGGATACGTCGCAGGGGTATCAGCCCCAGCATTTT. Residues: CASSLGDTSQGYQPQHF.

This clone has a handful of counts. The rearrangement links TRBV11-2 to TRBJ2-1; 8 nucleotides match TRBD2. V was pared by 5 bases and J by 4 bases, with 7 bases of the junction left unmatched. Germline lookup yields CDR1 SGHAT and CDR2 FQNNGV. This CDR3 has 15 amino acids. CDR3 region: CASSPVAGLYNEQFF. CDR3 bases: TGTGCCAGCAGCCCGGTAGCGGGGCTGTACAATGAGCAGTTCTTC.

Of note for this clone: The junction differs from germline at one of its ends, possibly a read error. The chain recombines TRBV18 with TRBJ2-1, with 9 bases lining up with TRBD2. CDR3 size: 16 residues. Germline V CDR1 and CDR2: KGHSH, LQKENI. CDR3 nucleotide sequence: TGTGCCAGCTCGCCACGGGGAGCGGGGGGCCTCGGGGAGCAGTTCTTC. Translated, it gives CASSPRGAGGLGEQFF.

CDR3 sequence reads: CASRSAGAALSYEQYV. Here the CDR3 DNA reads TGTGCCAGCAGATCCGCAGGGGCTGCCCTCTCCTACGAGCAGTACGTC. This chain connects TRBV28 to TRBJ2-7; D may be TRBD1 (6 bases). CDR1 and CDR2 from the germline V gene are MDHEN and SYDVKM. This CDR3 has 16 residues. Between the trimmed V and J ends, which lost 6 bases and 0 bases, there was a span of 18 bases.

The chain is built from TRBV6-6 and TRBJ1-1; D gene unclear. V was clipped by 5 bases and J by 0 bases, with 10 bases between them. CDR3 length: 14 amino acids. CDR1 MNHNY and CDR2 SVGAGI come from the germline V gene (reference sequence). CDR3 protein: CASSPGGMNTEAFF. CDR3 coding DNA: TGTGCCAGCAGTCCCGGAGGTATGAACACTGAAGCTTTCTTT.